The 14 T cell receptor beta chains listed next were all sequenced from one sample in a study of preoperative IRX-2 immunotherapy in early breast cancer. Documented treatment: preoperative locoregional IRX-2 cytokine immunotherapy. TCRdb's table, derived via immunoSEQ multiplex PCR, lists solely in-frame clones and lacks some. This table has 90,000 to 100,000 clones, more than 80% appearing once. The sample was tumor tissue, taken after IRX-2 immunotherapy. The receptors stem from a human donor with breast cancer.

The genes are TRBV28 and TRBJ1-6; a weak D match, TRBD1 (5 bases). CDR1 is MDHEN and CDR2 is SYDVKM in the germline V gene. Trimming cost V 5 bases and J 7 bases, with 9 bases left between them. The CDR3 is made up of 13 amino acids. The CDR3, as DNA: TGTGCCAGCAGTCTTTGGGGGAATTCACCCCTCCACTTT. It yields the protein CASSLWGNSPLHF.

The genes are TRBV9 and TRBJ2-3; 9 bases are shared with TRBD2. Trimming at V came to 5 bases and at J to 0 bases, leaving 1 base not matched to a gene. Germline values: CDR1 SGDLS, CDR2 YYNGEE. The CDR3 covers 14 residues. The CDR3 reads CASRTSGSTDTQYF. Written as DNA, the CDR3 is TGTGCCAGCAGAACTAGCGGGAGCACAGATACGCAGTATTTT. The full variable domain, rest sourced from reference TRBV9 and TRBJ2-3, is DSGVTQTPKHLITATGQRVTLRCSPRSGDLSVYWYQQSLDQGLQFLIQYYNGEERAKGNILERFSAQQFPDLHSELNLSSLELGDSALYFCASRTSGSTDTQYFGPGTRLTVL.

As concerns this clone: The DNA has an unread or ambiguous base, and its residue is written X. The V gene is TRBV18, the J gene TRBJ2-7; 11 nucleotides match TRBD1. Germline lookup yields CDR1 KGHSH and CDR2 LQKENI. There are 15 residues in the CDR3. Germline trimming cut 0 bases from V and 3 bases from J; bases unmatched to any gene: 1. CDR3 amino acids: CASSPPGQGXYEQYF. The CDR3 DNA reads TGTGCCAGCTCACCACCGGGACAGGGGGYCTACGAGCAGTACTTC.

The CDR3 reads CASSLGGGGGNTEAFF. For the CDR3, the DNA is TGTGCCAGCAGCTTAGGCGGGGGAGGAGGGAACACTGAAGCTTTCTTT. The rearrangement joins TRBV7-1 to TRBJ1-1, with D perhaps TRBD1 (5 bases). TRBV7-1 is labeled an ORF, and its function is uncertain. The CDR3 length is 16 residues. V gave up 4 bases and J gave up 1 base, with 16 bases separating them.

V is TRBV7-6 and J is TRBJ2-7; no firm D call. Trimming removed 3 bases at V and 6 bases at J, with 18 bases between. CDR1 and CDR2 from the germline V gene are SGHVS and FNYEAQ. This CDR3 has 15 amino acids. The DNA of the CDR3 is TGTGCCAGCAGCTTGGTGGGCCTAGTGCCTGGCGAGCAGTACTTC. It translates to CASSLVGLVPGEQYF.

This chain connects TRBV18 to TRBJ1-1; D gene unclear. This CDR3 has 13 residues. Per the germline V gene, CDR1 is KGHSH and CDR2 is LQKENI. V lost 1 base and J lost 4, with 7 bases in between. CDR3 in DNA: TGTGCCAGCTCACCACTGGAGACCACTGAAGCTTTCTTT. This sequence encodes CASSPLETTEAFF.

Written as DNA, the CDR3 is TGTGCCAGCAGTCCCCGGGCGGGACAGGGGCGCTACGAGCAGTACTTC. Amino acid sequence: CASSPRAGQGRYEQYF. The V gene is TRBV28, the J gene TRBJ2-7; TRBD1 matches 10 bases. Germline V CDR1 and CDR2: MDHEN, SYDVKM. This CDR3 region has 16 residues. With V trimmed by 5 bases and J by 3 bases, 10 bases remained unmatched.

The V and J genes are TRBV4-1 and TRBJ1-3, with a weak D call TRBD1 (5 bases). CDR1 and CDR2 (germline): MGHRA, YSYEKL. The CDR3 covers 17 residues. The ends were cut back, 1 base at V and 7 bases at J, with 20 bases in the middle. The CDR3 reads CASSQGVQDSGRNTIYF. CDR3 nucleotides: TGCGCCAGCAGCCAAGGAGTACAGGACTCTGGGCGCAACACCATATATTTT.

Here the CDR3 reads CASRPFSGGSPLHF. CDR3 nucleotides: TGTGCCAGCAGACCCTTCAGCGGGGGGTCACCCCTCCACTTT. J is TRBJ1-6 and V is TRBV28, with a weak D call TRBD1 (5 bases). There are 14 residues in the CDR3. V was pared by 6 bases and J by 10 bases, with 16 bases between. Germline loops: CDR1 MDHEN, CDR2 SYDVKM.

V gene TRBV29-1 combines with J gene TRBJ2-1, with D unclear. CDR3 length equals 13 residues. Germline V CDR1 and CDR2: SQVTM, ANQGSEA. Trimming cost V 7 bases and J 6 bases, with 16 bases left between them. CDR3 protein: CSGETSTGNEQFF. DNA for the CDR3: TGCAGCGGAGAAACATCTACGGGCAATGAGCAGTTCTTC.

The chain links TRBV7-7 to TRBJ1-2; TRBD1 might be the D (5 bases). Germline V gives CDR1 SSHAT, CDR2 FNYEAQ (reference sequence). The CDR3 covers 14 residues. The V end lost 5 bases, the J end lost 3 bases, and 13 bases lay between the germline ends. The CDR3 DNA sequence: TGTGCCAGCAGCCCCAAGACAGAGCACTATGGCTACACCTTC. It is translated as CASSPKTEHYGYTF.

V is TRBV15 and J is TRBJ1-4; a possible D gene is TRBD1 (6 bases). The CDR3 runs to 16 residues. The V gene lost 0 bases and the J gene lost 8 bases, with 16 bases spanning the gap. CDR1 is LNHNV, CDR2 YYDKDF, per germline (reference sequence). The CDR3: CATSRDGRGGSEKLFF. CDR3 DNA sequence: TGTGCCACCAGCAGAGATGGGAGGGGGGGAAGCGAAAAACTGTTTTTT. The full variable domain, completed using reference TRBV15 and TRBJ1-4, is DAMVIQNPRYQVTQFGKPVTLSCSQTLNHNVMYWYQQKSSQAPKLLFHYYDKDFNNEADTPDNFQSRRPNTSFCFLDIRSPGLGDTAMYLCATSRDGRGGSEKLFFGSGTQLSVL.

The V call is TRBV11-3, the J call TRBJ2-1; 13 bases map to TRBD2. J gave up 8 bases and V 6 bases, and 13 bases lay outside the gene matches. The CDR3 consists of 17 residues. Looked up from germline, CDR1 is SGHNT and CDR2 is YENEEA. The CDR3 is CASSPGTSGKFSDEQFF. DNA of the CDR3: TGTGCCAGCAGTCCCGGGACTAGCGGGAAATTCTCCGATGAGCAGTTCTTC.

CDR3 residues: CASSAPSGTGSFEQFF. In nucleotides, the CDR3 is TGTGCCAGCAGTGCCCCATCCGGGACAGGGTCCTTTGAGCAGTTCTTC. The genes are TRBV25-1 and TRBJ2-1; TRBD1 matches at 9 bases. The CDR3 is 16 residues long. J lost 9 bases, V lost 4 bases, and 13 bases had no gene match. The germline V gene encodes CDR1 MGHDK and CDR2 SYGVNS.